This T cell receptor beta chain was captured in a study of T cells in Graves' hyperthyroidism and ophthalmopathy (dated by TCRdb to between 2017 and 2020). In terms of the full investigation: Peripheral blood samples were taken at the time of initial diagnosis, prior to any treatment. The paper reports TCR Vbeta CDR3 sequencing of some 140 peripheral blood samples: approximately 43 ophthalmopathy, under 80 hyperthyroidism and around 17 progressor patients. After sampling, hyperthyroidism patients received methimazole starting at 30 mg daily, and ophthalmopathy patients received high-dose intravenous methylprednisolone. In about 6 Graves' hyperthyroidism patients, the study also compared T-cell repertoires from thyroid tissue with T-cell repertoires from blood. TCR V-J signatures able to tell the groups apart were searched for in a discovery cohort of 90 to 100 patients, of whom around 42 had Graves' ophthalmopathy and around 57 had stable Graves' hyperthyroidism. The approximately 90 discovery patients were randomly split 7:3 into training and test sets. Whether ophthalmopathy could be predicted prospectively was tested in an independent validation cohort made up of 18 hyperthyroidism patients plus 17 patients who later progressed to ophthalmopathy. Results the study describes overall, beyond this receptor: No statistical method was used to fix the sample size in advance, and group allocation was not hidden from the investigators. Most expanded thyroid clonotypes (frequency above 0.001) were also found in blood, which suggests that blood repertoires may mirror thyroid immune responses. In validation, the model predicted progression to ophthalmopathy a median of around six months before onset, with roughly 68% sensitivity and roughly 72% specificity. A model built on a 13 V-J signature distinguished ophthalmopathy from stable hyperthyroidism, reaching around 87% sensitivity and 81.08% specificity in cross-validation and 80%/75% in testing.

The CDR3, cysteine through phenylalanine, is 14 amino acids long. Only the CDR3 region is kept as DNA, spanning 42 bases read in frame from base 1. The germline V gene encodes CDR1 SEHNR and CDR2 FQNEAQ (reference sequence). V trim: 2 bases; J trim: 4 bases; unmatched bases: 2. The TCR beta CDR3 regions were amplified from RNA transcripts. For the first round of RT-PCR on the TCR CDR3, the HTBI primer set was used together with the Qiagen OneStep RT-PCR kit. A second multiplex PCR round built the libraries, followed by size selection and purification. The libraries were sequenced on an Illumina HiSeq2000 using paired-end 100 bp reads. The paper's data handling went like this. SOAPnuke was used to process the raw data, removing reads that contained adapters or uncalled bases, had a mean Phred below 15, or lacked an exact match to the constant primer or identifier. COPE v1.2.5 was used to merge high-quality paired reads, and clonotypes were defined as unique nucleotide sequences. MiTCR v1.1 was used to align clonotypes to the IMGT TRBV, TRBD and TRBJ reference segments. The analysis included only V-J combinations with a frequency above 0.0001, which together covered around 99% of the repertoires. A TCS score was defined as the ratio of F50 (clonal expansion) to E x V (chaos), with BLOSUM62-based TCRdist applied between CDR3 peptides within each V-J. Welch's t-statistics and random forest reduced roughly 500 V-J features to 13, which were used in a naive Bayes classifier (R e1071). TCRdb redid the processing of the public reads, applying fastp at Q25 and MiXCR, and retained in-frame beta chains. Each CDR3 protein gets just one entry, which takes the most common genes and DNA from the rows behind it. The V and J calls were not made by the authors but by TCRdb's processing. The sample table records approximately 690,000 distinct CDR3 sequences; more than 20% of these occur just once. 34% of the sample rests with the top ten.

With regard to this clonotype: Its antigen specificity is not known. No quality values exist for individual bases; no much larger clone is one base distant.

Ophthalmopathy patients had moderately to severely active disease, with a Clinical Activity Score of 3 or more, a NOSPECS grade of 4 or more, and a disease duration of less than 3 months. Any patient with an uncontrolled infection, another autoimmune disease, pregnancy or lactation was excluded. Diagnoses were established on the basis of clinical symptoms, serum thyroxine and TRAb, thyroid ultrasound, and orbital computed tomography. PBMCs were isolated from approximately 10 ml of fresh peripheral blood by Ficoll-Paque density gradient centrifugation. Total RNA was extracted with Trizol reagent, and quality was checked on an Agilent 2100 Bioanalyzer.

This receptor chain uses TRBV7-9 and TRBJ1-5; TRBD1 lines up with 7 middle nucleotides. Sequencing was carried out using blood. This receptor was identified in a man aged 30-40 years with Graves' ophthalmopathy. The CDR3 here reads CASSLTDRNQPQHF. The DNA is as follows: TGTGCCAGCAGCTTAACGGACAGGAATCAGCCCCAGCATTTT.